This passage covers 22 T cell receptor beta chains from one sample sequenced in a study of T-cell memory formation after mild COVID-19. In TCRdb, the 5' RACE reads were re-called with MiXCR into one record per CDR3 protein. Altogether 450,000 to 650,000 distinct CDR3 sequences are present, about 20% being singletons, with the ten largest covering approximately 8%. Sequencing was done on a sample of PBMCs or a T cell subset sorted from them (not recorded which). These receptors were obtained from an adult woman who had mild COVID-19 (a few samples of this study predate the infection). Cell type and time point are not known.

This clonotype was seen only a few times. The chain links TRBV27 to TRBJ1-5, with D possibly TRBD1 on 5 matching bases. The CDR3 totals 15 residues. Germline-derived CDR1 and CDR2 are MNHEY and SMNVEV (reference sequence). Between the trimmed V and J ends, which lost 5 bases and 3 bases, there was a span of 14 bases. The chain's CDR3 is CASSLVPGFNQPQHF. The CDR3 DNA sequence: TGTGCCAGCAGTCTAGTGCCAGGGTTCAATCAGCCCCAGCATTTT.

In DNA form, the CDR3 reads TGTGCCAGCAGTCGGACAGGGCCCGGGGAGCTGTTTTTT. This gives the protein CASSRTGPGELFF. The rearrangement uses TRBV12-3 or TRBV12-4 and TRBJ2-2; TRBD1 aligns across 8 bases. Trimming at V came to 5 bases and at J to 6 bases, leaving 2 bases not matched to a gene. This CDR3 contains 13 residues.

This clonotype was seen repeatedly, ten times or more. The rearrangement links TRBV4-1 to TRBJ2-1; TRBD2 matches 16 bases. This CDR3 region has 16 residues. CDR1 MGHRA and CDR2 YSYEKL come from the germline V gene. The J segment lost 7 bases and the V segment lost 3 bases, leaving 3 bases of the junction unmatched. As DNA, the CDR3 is TGCGCCAGCAGCCAGGGGACTAGCGGGGGGGCAAATGAGCAGTTCTTC. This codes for CASSQGTSGGANEQFF.

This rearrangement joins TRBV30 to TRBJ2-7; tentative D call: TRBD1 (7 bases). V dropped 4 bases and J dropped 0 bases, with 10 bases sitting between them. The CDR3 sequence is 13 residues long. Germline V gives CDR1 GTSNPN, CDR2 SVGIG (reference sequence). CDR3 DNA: TGTGCCTGGAAGCAGGGGGGCTCCTACGAGCAGTACTTC. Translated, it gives CAWKQGGSYEQYF.

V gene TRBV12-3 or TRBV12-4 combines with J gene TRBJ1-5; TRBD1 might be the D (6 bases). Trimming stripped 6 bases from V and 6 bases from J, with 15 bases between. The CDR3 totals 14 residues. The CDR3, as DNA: TGTGCCAGCAGCCAGGACAGTTTGGGTCAGCCCCAGCATTTT. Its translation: CASSQDSLGQPQHF.

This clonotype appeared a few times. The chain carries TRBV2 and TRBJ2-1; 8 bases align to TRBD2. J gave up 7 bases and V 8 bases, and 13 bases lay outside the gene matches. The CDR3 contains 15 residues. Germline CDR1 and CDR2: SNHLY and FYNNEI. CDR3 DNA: TGTGCCAGCGGGTACGAAGCGGGGGCCGCGAATGAGCAGTTCTTC. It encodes CASGYEAGAANEQFF.

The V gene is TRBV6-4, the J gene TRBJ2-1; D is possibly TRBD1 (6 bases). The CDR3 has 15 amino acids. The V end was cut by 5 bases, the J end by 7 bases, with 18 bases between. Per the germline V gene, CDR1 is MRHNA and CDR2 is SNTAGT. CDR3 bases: TGTGCCAGCAGTCACCTCGAGGACAGCTTGAATGAGCAGTTCTTC. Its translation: CASSHLEDSLNEQFF.

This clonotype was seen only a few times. The CDR3 protein is CASRSQGTYGYTF. The CDR3 DNA follows: TGTGCCAGCAGGTCTCAGGGAACCTATGGCTACACCTTC. The chain is built from TRBV12-3 or TRBV12-4 and TRBJ1-2, with a tentative D call TRBD1 (5 bases). The CDR3 extends over 13 amino acids. Trimming removed 6 bases at V and 4 bases at J, with 12 bases between.

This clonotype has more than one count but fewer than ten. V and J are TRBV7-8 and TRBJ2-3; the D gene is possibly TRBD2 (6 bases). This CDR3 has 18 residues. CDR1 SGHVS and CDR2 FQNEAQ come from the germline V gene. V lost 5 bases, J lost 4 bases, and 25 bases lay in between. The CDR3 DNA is TGTGCCAGCAGCCTAAAGGAGGGAGGTCCACCTGGTGCAGATACGCAGTATTTT. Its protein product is CASSLKEGGPPGADTQYF.

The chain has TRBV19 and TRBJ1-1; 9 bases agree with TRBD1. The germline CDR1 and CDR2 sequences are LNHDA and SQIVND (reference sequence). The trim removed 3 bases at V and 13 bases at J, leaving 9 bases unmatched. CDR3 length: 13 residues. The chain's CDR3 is CASSMRNRGPVFF. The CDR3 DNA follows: TGTGCCAGTAGTATGAGGAACAGGGGGCCGGTTTTCTTT.

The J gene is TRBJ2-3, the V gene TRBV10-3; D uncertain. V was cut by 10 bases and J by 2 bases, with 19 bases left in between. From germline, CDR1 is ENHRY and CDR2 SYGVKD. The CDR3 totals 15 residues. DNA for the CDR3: TGTGCCACCGCTCTGCTCCCCGCTTCCACAGATACGCAGTATTTT. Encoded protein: CATALLPASTDTQYF.

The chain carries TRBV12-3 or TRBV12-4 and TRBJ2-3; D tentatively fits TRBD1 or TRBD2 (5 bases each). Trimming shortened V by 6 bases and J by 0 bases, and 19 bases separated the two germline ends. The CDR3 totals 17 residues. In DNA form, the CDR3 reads TGTGCCAGCAGGGGGGACGGTCTACTTTCTAGCACAGATACGCAGTATTTT. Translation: CASRGDGLLSSTDTQYF.

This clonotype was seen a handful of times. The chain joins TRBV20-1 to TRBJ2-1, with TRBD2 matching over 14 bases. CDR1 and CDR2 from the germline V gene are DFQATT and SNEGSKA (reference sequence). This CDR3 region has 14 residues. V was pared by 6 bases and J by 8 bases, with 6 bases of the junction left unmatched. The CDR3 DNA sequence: TGCAGTGCCCCGACTAGCGGGGGGGCATATGAGCAGTTCTTC. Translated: CSAPTSGGAYEQFF.

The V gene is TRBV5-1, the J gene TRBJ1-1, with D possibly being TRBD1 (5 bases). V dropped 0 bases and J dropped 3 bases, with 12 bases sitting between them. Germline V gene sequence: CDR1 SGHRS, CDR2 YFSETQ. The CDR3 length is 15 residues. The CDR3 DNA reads TGCGCCAGCAGCTTGGCAACCAGGGCAGACACTGAAGCTTTCTTT. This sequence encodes CASSLATRADTEAFF.

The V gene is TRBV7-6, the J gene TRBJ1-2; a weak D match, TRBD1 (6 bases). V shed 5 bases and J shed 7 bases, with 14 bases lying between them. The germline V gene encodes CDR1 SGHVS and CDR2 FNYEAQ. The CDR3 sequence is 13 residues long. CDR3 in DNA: TGTGCCAGCAGCCTCTCGGGGGGGGCTGGCTACACCTTC. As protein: CASSLSGGAGYTF.

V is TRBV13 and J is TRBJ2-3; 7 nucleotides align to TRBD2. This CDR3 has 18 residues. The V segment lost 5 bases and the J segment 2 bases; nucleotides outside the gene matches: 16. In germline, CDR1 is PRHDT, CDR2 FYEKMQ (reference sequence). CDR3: CASSPFGMRGGATDTQYF. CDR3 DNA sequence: TGTGCCAGCAGCCCCTTCGGGATGCGGGGAGGGGCCACAGATACGCAGTATTTT.

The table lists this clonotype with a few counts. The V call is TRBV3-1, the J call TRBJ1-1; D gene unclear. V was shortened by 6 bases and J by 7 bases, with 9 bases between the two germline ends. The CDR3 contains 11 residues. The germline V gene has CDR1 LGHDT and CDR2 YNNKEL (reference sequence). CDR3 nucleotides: TGTGCCAGCAGTGACAACCTTGAAGCTTTCTTT. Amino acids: CASSDNLEAFF.

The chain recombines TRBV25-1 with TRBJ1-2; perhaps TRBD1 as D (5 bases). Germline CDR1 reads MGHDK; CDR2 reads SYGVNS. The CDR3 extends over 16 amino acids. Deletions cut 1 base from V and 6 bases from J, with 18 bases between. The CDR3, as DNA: TGTGCCAGCAGTGAATCGGGGGGAAGGCGGGTGCATGGCTACACCTTC. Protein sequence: CASSESGGRRVHGYTF.

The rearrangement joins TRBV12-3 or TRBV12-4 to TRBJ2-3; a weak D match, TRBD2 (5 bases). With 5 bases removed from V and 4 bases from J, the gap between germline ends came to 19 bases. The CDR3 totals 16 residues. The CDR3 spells CASSPRSRGQADTQYF. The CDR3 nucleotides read TGTGCCAGCAGTCCTAGATCGAGAGGGCAAGCAGATACGCAGTATTTT.

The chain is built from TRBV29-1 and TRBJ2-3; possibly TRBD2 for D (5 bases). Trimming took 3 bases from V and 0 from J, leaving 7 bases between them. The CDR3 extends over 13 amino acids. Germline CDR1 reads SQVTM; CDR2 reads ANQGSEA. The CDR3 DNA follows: TGCAGCGTTGATAGAGGGAGCACAGATACGCAGTATTTT. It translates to CSVDRGSTDTQYF.

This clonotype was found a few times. CDR3 residues: CASTLDHYGYTF. CDR3 nucleotides: TGTGCCAGCACCTTGGACCATTATGGCTACACCTTC. V usage is TRBV6-2 or TRBV6-3 and J usage is TRBJ1-2; no clear D. V was cut by 7 bases and J by 5 bases, with 11 bases left in between. This CDR3 is built from 12 residues. Per the germline V gene, CDR1 is MNHEY and CDR2 is SVGEGT.

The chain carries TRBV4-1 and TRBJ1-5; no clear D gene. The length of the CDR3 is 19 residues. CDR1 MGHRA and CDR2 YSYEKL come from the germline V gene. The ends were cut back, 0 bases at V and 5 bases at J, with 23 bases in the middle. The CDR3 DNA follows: TGCGCCAGCAGCCAAGATATAGGGAATCGCGTAGGCAGCCATCAGCCCCAGCATTTT. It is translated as CASSQDIGNRVGSHQPQHF.